This T cell receptor beta chain emerged from a study of Graves' ophthalmopathy and Graves' hyperthyroidism. Study outcomes and limitations: Blood samples also showed most expanded thyroid clonotypes exceeding 0.001 frequency. Cross-validated, the 13-signature model showed 87.88%/81.08% sensitivity/specificity, and 80%/75% in the test set. The model's ophthalmopathy progression predictions had around 64% sensitivity and roughly 72% specificity.

Amplification targeted the TCR beta CDR3 regions, with RNA transcripts as the source material. Second-round multiplex PCR came after a first-round RT-PCR that employed HTBI primers. Via MiXCR, TCRdb re-called the multiplex PCR reads, giving one row per CDR3 protein. The sample has approximately 380,000 distinct CDR3 sequences; about 21% are singletons. Stable hyperthyroidism meant no ophthalmopathy within 18 months of follow-up. CDR1 is GTSNPN and CDR2 is SVGIG in the germline V gene (reference sequence). V lost 1 base and J lost 5; bases outside the gene matches: 9. The CDR3 is made up of 15 amino acids. This clonotype was seen ten or more times. What it binds is unknown.

V and J are TRBV30 and TRBJ2-7; 9 positions match TRBD1. The sequence came from a woman between 18 and 30 years old with stable Graves' hyperthyroidism. The sequenced sample was peripheral blood. CDR3 DNA: TGTGCCTGGAGTGCGGGGGGACAGGGCCTGGACGAGCAGTACTTC. Translation: CAWSAGGQGLDEQYF.